The 22 T cell receptor beta chains in this list originate from one sample, sequenced in a study of T-cell memory formation after mild COVID-19. TCRdb reprocessed the 5' RACE reads with MiXCR, giving one entry per CDR3 protein. The sample yields 400,000 to 500,000 distinct CDR3 sequences, roughly 18% seen once. The sample taken for sequencing was PBMCs or a T cell subset sorted from them (not recorded which). All receptors come from a man younger than 35 who had mild COVID-19 (a few samples of this study predate the infection). Cell type and time point are not known.

This clonotype was observed a few times. V gene TRBV5-5 combines with J gene TRBJ2-3, with TRBD1 as a possible D gene (6 bases). Deletions cut 3 bases from V and 6 bases from J, with 14 bases between. CDR1 is SGHKS, CDR2 YYEKEE, per germline (reference sequence). The CDR3 sequence is 14 residues long. Written as DNA, the CDR3 is TGTGCCAGCAGCTCAGGGGATTTGGTGGATACGCAGTATTTT. As protein: CASSSGDLVDTQYF.

The chain carries TRBV5-5 and TRBJ2-7; D is ambiguous. Germline V gives CDR1 SGHKS, CDR2 YYEKEE (reference sequence). CDR3 length: 14 amino acids. V was trimmed by 2 bases and J by 0 bases, leaving 9 bases between them. CDR3 nucleotide sequence: TGTGCCAGCAGCTTTAGGAGAAGCTCCTACGAGCAGTACTTC. Amino acid sequence: CASSFRRSSYEQYF.

This chain connects TRBV20-1 to TRBJ2-1; D is perhaps TRBD1 (9 bases). The CDR3 runs 15 residues. Germline CDR1 is DFQATT and CDR2 is SNEGSKA (reference sequence). Trimming took off 3 bases at V and 6 bases at J, with 18 bases between the two ends. The CDR3 DNA sequence: TGCAGTGCTAGTAGCGGGACAGGGAAGGGCAATGAGCAGTTCTTC. Encoded protein: CSASSGTGKGNEQFF.

This clonotype was observed many times. This chain uses TRBV28 with TRBJ2-7; 9 bases match TRBD2. CDR1 is MDHEN and CDR2 is SYDVKM in the germline V gene. The V gene end was trimmed by 4 bases and the J gene end by 0 bases; junction bases not matched to a gene: 4. This CDR3 spans 15 amino acids. CDR3 region: CASSSSGASSYEQYV. The CDR3 DNA sequence: TGTGCCAGCAGTTCTAGCGGGGCGAGCTCCTACGAGCAGTACGTC.

The chain is built from TRBV2 and TRBJ1-2; D perhaps matches TRBD1 (5 bases). The germline V and J ends were trimmed by 4 bases and 3 bases, with 15 bases remaining between them. There are 15 residues in the CDR3. Per the germline V gene, CDR1 is SNHLY and CDR2 is FYNNEI. The CDR3 DNA reads TGTGCCAGCAGTGCTCTCGACAGAGACTACTATGGCTACACCTTC. This codes for CASSALDRDYYGYTF.

The chain employs TRBV9 and TRBJ2-2, with unresolved D. The germline gives CDR1 SGDLS, CDR2 YYNGEE. The CDR3 is made up of 12 amino acids. Trimming shortened V by 2 bases and J by 6 bases, and 5 bases separated the two germline ends. The chain's CDR3 is CASSVGPGELFF. The CDR3 nucleotides read TGTGCCAGCAGCGTTGGTCCCGGGGAGCTGTTTTTT.

The chain has TRBV18 and TRBJ1-1; D gene unclear. V was trimmed by 8 bases and J by 4 bases, leaving 11 bases between them. Germline V gene lookup returns CDR1 KGHSH and CDR2 LQKENI. The CDR3 consists of 12 residues. CDR3 in amino acids: CASAPGVTEAFF. CDR3 bases: TGTGCCAGCGCCCCTGGGGTCACTGAAGCTTTCTTT. The full variable domain, with the rest looked up from reference TRBV18 and TRBJ1-1, is NAGVMQNPRHLVRRRGQEARLRCSPMKGHSHVYWYRQLPEEGLKFMVYLQKENIIDESGMPKERFSAEFPKEGPSILRIQQVVRGDSAAYFCASAPGVTEAFFGQGTRLTVV.

This clonotype was seen a few times. The chain couples TRBV4-3 to TRBJ1-1; D not certain. From germline, CDR1 is LGHNA and CDR2 YSLEER. The V and J ends lost 0 bases and 5 bases respectively, with 7 bases between them. The CDR3 runs 13 residues. CDR3 sequence: CASSQDEPTEAFF. The CDR3 bases are TGCGCCAGCAGCCAAGATGAGCCTACTGAAGCTTTCTTT.

The table lists this clonotype with many counts. The chain joins TRBV7-9 to TRBJ2-3, with D unresolved. The V gene's germline CDR1 is SEHNR and CDR2 FQNEAQ (reference sequence). The CDR3 length is 15 residues. Trimming pared 5 bases from V and 3 bases from J, leaving 15 bases between. This chain's CDR3 is CASSPRGSATDTQYF. The CDR3 DNA reads as TGTGCCAGCAGCCCAAGAGGTTCGGCTACAGATACGCAGTATTTT.

The chain joins TRBV3-1 to TRBJ2-2, with D perhaps matching TRBD1 or TRBD2 (6 bases each). The germline CDR1 and CDR2 sequences are LGHDT and YNNKEL (reference sequence). The CDR3 loop spans 16 amino acids. V lost 2 bases, J lost 0 bases, and 10 bases lay in between. The CDR3 DNA sequence: TGTGCCAGCAGCCAATTGGGGGGCGCGAACACCGGGGAGCTGTTTTTT. This gives the protein CASSQLGGANTGELFF.

This clonotype was recorded a few times. The V and J genes are TRBV5-1 and TRBJ1-3; D is ambiguous. The germline V gene encodes CDR1 SGHRS and CDR2 YFSETQ. The CDR3 is 14 amino acids. V lost 2 bases and J lost 4, with 10 bases in between. This CDR3 reads CASSFSPGGNTIYF. Written as DNA, the CDR3 is TGCGCCAGCAGCTTTAGCCCGGGAGGAAACACCATATATTTT.

Notes on this clonotype: A much larger clone differs from this one at a single base, so this may be a read error. Here the CDR3 reads CASTRRWAPYEQYF. The CDR3 DNA sequence: TGCGCCAGCACTCGCAGGTGGGCCCCCTACGAGCAGTACTTC. This rearrangement joins TRBV5-1 to TRBJ2-7, with D hard to call. Trimming pared 6 bases from V and 2 bases from J, leaving 15 bases between. The CDR3 is 14 residues long. The V gene's germline CDR1 is SGHRS and CDR2 YFSETQ.

This clonotype occurred once. This rearrangement joins TRBV10-3 to TRBJ1-3, with D hard to call. From germline, CDR1 is ENHRY and CDR2 SYGVKD. The CDR3 loop spans 15 amino acids. Trimming stripped 2 bases from V and 4 bases from J, with 12 bases between. The CDR3 DNA follows: TGTGCCATCAGTGAGCAGGAACATGGAGGAAACACCATATATTTT. Amino acid sequence: CAISEQEHGGNTIYF.

The chain joins TRBV7-9 to TRBJ2-1; no definite D call. Germline V gene lookup returns CDR1 SEHNR and CDR2 FQNEAQ (reference sequence). The CDR3 sequence is 16 residues long. Between the trimmed V and J ends, which lost 2 bases and 0 bases, there was a span of 11 bases. The CDR3, as DNA: TGTGCCAGCAGCTTAAGCCAAGGTAGCTCCTACAATGAGCAGTTCTTC. It yields the protein CASSLSQGSSYNEQFF.

The rearrangement uses TRBV20-1 and TRBJ2-7; D might be TRBD2 (5 bases). Germline V lookup: CDR1 DFQATT, CDR2 SNEGSKA (reference sequence). This CDR3 contains 14 residues. Trimming stripped 2 bases from V and 2 bases from J, with 13 bases between. The CDR3 sequence: CSARYGAGAYEQYF. The DNA for the CDR3 is TGCAGTGCTAGATATGGAGCCGGGGCCTACGAGCAGTACTTC.

The chain carries TRBV27 and TRBJ1-5, with D perhaps TRBD1 (5 bases). CDR1 MNHEY and CDR2 SMNVEV come from the germline V gene (reference sequence). Between the trimmed V and J ends, which lost 5 bases and 3 bases, there was a span of 11 bases. CDR3 size: 14 residues. CDR3 region: CASSGDVVNQPQHF. CDR3 nucleotides: TGTGCCAGCAGTGGGGACGTGGTCAATCAGCCCCAGCATTTT.

The J gene is TRBJ2-7, the V gene TRBV5-1, with 8 bases matching TRBD1. The germline gives CDR1 SGHRS, CDR2 YFSETQ. The J segment lost 5 bases and the V segment lost 2 bases, leaving 9 bases of the junction unmatched. The CDR3 contains 15 residues. The CDR3 reads CASSFQQGAWNEQYF. The CDR3 DNA sequence: TGCGCCAGCAGCTTTCAGCAGGGGGCATGGAACGAGCAGTACTTC.

This clonotype showed up just once. This sequence joins TRBV9 and TRBJ2-2, with TRBD2 matching over 8 bases. Germline-derived CDR1 and CDR2 are SGDLS and YYNGEE. The CDR3 extends over 13 amino acids. V dropped 3 bases and J dropped 7; count of bases not matched to a gene: 2. For the CDR3, the DNA is TGTGCCAGCAGCGCCCTAGCGGGCGGGGAGCTGTTTTTT. Its translation: CASSALAGGELFF. The full variable domain, in which reference TRBV9 and TRBJ2-2 provide the parts outside the CDR3, is DSGVTQTPKHLITATGQRVTLRCSPRSGDLSVYWYQQSLDQGLQFLIQYYNGEERAKGNILERFSAQQFPDLHSELNLSSLELGDSALYFCASSALAGGELFFGEGSRLTVL.

V usage is TRBV3-1 and J usage is TRBJ2-1; 8 bases fit TRBD2. The V gene's germline CDR1 is LGHDT and CDR2 YNNKEL (reference sequence). This CDR3 region has 16 residues. Unmatched junction bases numbered 7, after V lost 0 bases and J lost 6 bases. The CDR3 DNA sequence: TGTGCCAGCAGCCAAGATTGGGGCGGGGGGAGCAATGAGCAGTTCTTC. Translating it yields CASSQDWGGGSNEQFF.

This clonotype was counted between two and nine times. The chain combines TRBV29-1 with TRBJ1-4, with 7 bases fitting TRBD1. CDR1 and CDR2 from the germline V gene are SQVTM and ANQGSEA. V lost 4 bases to trimming and J lost 7 bases; unmatched junction nucleotides: 6. There are 13 residues in the CDR3. The CDR3 sequence: CSVVGRGSEKLFF. DNA of the CDR3: TGCAGCGTTGTGGGCAGGGGGAGTGAAAAACTGTTTTTT.

This clonotype was counted only a few times. The chain couples TRBV6-6 to TRBJ1-5, with 10 bases matching TRBD1. There are 16 residues in the CDR3. J lost 2 bases, V lost 6 bases, and 7 bases had no gene match. The germline gives CDR1 MNHNY, CDR2 SVGAGI (reference sequence). As DNA, the CDR3 is TGTGCCAGCAGCCCATCTGGGACAGGGGGCAATCAGCCCCAGCATTTT. This gives the protein CASSPSGTGGNQPQHF.

The V and J genes are TRBV12-3 or TRBV12-4 and TRBJ1-1; no reliable D call. Deletions cut 0 bases from V and 4 bases from J, with 6 bases between. There are 13 residues in the CDR3. The CDR3 region has the DNA TGTGCCAGCAGTTTAGCGGAGCGCACTGAAGCTTTCTTT. Its translation: CASSLAERTEAFF.